This entry lists 28 T cell receptor beta chains sequenced from one sample in a study of CD8 T cells in ankylosing spondylitis. Study-level points and caveats: What appeared characteristic of ankylosing spondylitis blood was a TCR beta motif of fewer than ten highly homologous variants.

TCRdb re-derived calls from the 5' RACE reads in MiXCR, one entry per CDR3 protein. The sample records 450,000 to 550,000 distinct CDR3 sequences, about 5.7% being singletons. No antigen has been assigned to these receptors. Input material: blood, either unsorted or a sorted T cell fraction (not recorded which). The receptors stem from a male donor with ankylosing spondylitis.

This clonotype was detected ten times or more. This rearrangement joins TRBV5-1 to TRBJ2-3; 10 bases match TRBD2. V gave up 3 bases and J gave up 4 bases; unmatched junction bases: 14. The CDR3 length is 18 residues. Germline CDR1 and CDR2: SGHRS and YFSETQ. In nucleotides, the CDR3 is TGCGCCAGCAGCTCCCCCTACGTACTAGCGGGAAAGTCAGATACGCAGTATTTT. Translated, it gives CASSSPYVLAGKSDTQYF.

This clonotype was picked up many times. The chain couples TRBV5-1 to TRBJ2-7; no firm D call. CDR3 size: 12 residues. Per germline, CDR1 SGHRS and CDR2 YFSETQ. The ends were cut back, 4 bases at V and 0 bases at J, with 5 bases in the middle. In DNA, the CDR3 is TGCGCCAGCAGCGACAACTCCTACGAGCAGTACTTC. As protein: CASSDNSYEQYF.

This clonotype has a count of ten or more. The J gene is TRBJ2-7, the V gene TRBV5-1; D remains unclear. The CDR3 has 14 residues. The germline CDR1 and CDR2 sequences are SGHRS and YFSETQ. Trimming left V 4 bases short and J 4 bases short, with 15 bases between. The CDR3 coding sequence is TGCGCCAGCAGCCCAGGAAGTCCCCAATACGAGCAGTACTTC. Its translation is CASSPGSPQYEQYF. Based on the CDR3 plus reference TRBV5-1 and TRBJ2-7, the full variable domain is KAGVTQTPRYLIKTRGQQVTLSCSPISGHRSVSWYQQTPGQGLQFLFEYFSETQRNKGNFPGRFSGRQFSNSRSEMNVSTLELGDSALYLCASSPGSPQYEQYFGPGTRLTVT.

The chain employs TRBV15 and TRBJ2-5; D gene uncertain. Germline V gene lookup returns CDR1 LNHNV and CDR2 YYDKDF (reference sequence). The length of the CDR3 is 16 residues. With 0 bases removed from V and 4 bases from J, the gap between germline ends came to 15 bases. This CDR3 reads CATSRDNGQQLETQYF. The CDR3 DNA reads as TGTGCCACCAGCAGAGATAACGGTCAGCAACTAGAGACCCAGTACTTC.

Many counts were recorded for this clonotype. V usage is TRBV7-9 and J usage is TRBJ2-6; D uncertain. Germline V gives CDR1 SEHNR, CDR2 FQNEAQ (reference sequence). The CDR3 runs 13 residues. Trimming took 3 bases from V and 5 from J, leaving 5 bases between them. The CDR3 spells CASSFVRANVLTF. In nucleotides, the CDR3 is TGTGCCAGCAGCTTCGTTAGGGCCAACGTCCTGACTTTC. Full variable domain (outside the CDR3, taken from reference TRBV7-9 and TRBJ2-6): DTGVSQNPRHKITKRGQNVTFRCDPISEHNRLYWYRQTLGQGPEFLTYFQNEAQLEKSRLLSDRFSAERPKGSFSTLEIQRTEQGDSAMYLCASSFVRANVLTFGAGSRLTVL.

This clonotype has ten or more counts. The V and J genes are TRBV5-1 and TRBJ2-2; TRBD1 matches 7 bases. The CDR3 covers 15 residues. Trimming cost V 0 bases and J 6 bases; bases outside gene matches: 5. Looked up from germline, CDR1 is SGHRS and CDR2 is YFSETQ. Here the CDR3 DNA reads TGCGCCAGCAGCTTGGACCAGGGGGTTCCCGGGGAGCTGTTTTTT. Translating gives CASSLDQGVPGELFF.

This clonotype was seen only a few times. This rearrangement joins TRBV4-1 to TRBJ1-6; D is unclear. The CDR3 totals 14 residues. Germline CDR1 MGHRA, CDR2 YSYEKL. The V gene lost 3 bases and the J gene lost 11 bases, with 14 bases spanning the gap. The CDR3 here is CASSHDGRGAPLHF. The CDR3 region has the DNA TGCGCCAGCAGCCACGACGGCCGCGGGGCACCCCTCCACTTT.

This clonotype was detected ten times or more. The chain employs TRBV29-1 and TRBJ2-1; D unclear. CDR1 is SQVTM, CDR2 ANQGSEA, per germline. The CDR3 totals 10 residues. V was pared by 4 bases and J by 6 bases, with 4 bases between. This CDR3 is CSVVFNEQFF. The CDR3 region has the DNA TGCAGCGTTGTTTTCAATGAGCAGTTCTTC.

The sample holds many counts of this clonotype. The chain uses TRBV5-1 and TRBJ1-4, with unresolved D. Trimming shortened V by 0 bases and J by 8 bases, and 14 bases separated the two germline ends. Germline CDR1 is SGHRS and CDR2 is YFSETQ. The CDR3 extends over 15 amino acids. The CDR3: CASSLEVAGREKLFF. CDR3 sequence (DNA): TGCGCCAGCAGCTTGGAGGTTGCCGGGAGAGAAAAACTGTTTTTT.

This clonotype came up many times. One end of the junction does not line up with germline, which may come from a read error. This chain connects TRBV20-1 to TRBJ1-1; D may be TRBD1 (5 bases). The CDR3 totals 12 residues. CDR1 is DFQATT, CDR2 SNEGSKA, per germline (reference sequence). For the CDR3, the DNA is TGCAGTGCTAGGGGGCAGGGCCCAGAAGCTCTCTTT. The encoded protein is CSARGQGPEALF.

At least ten counts were recorded for this clonotype. The genes are TRBV5-1 and TRBJ2-3, with 7 bases identical to TRBD1. In germline, CDR1 is SGHRS, CDR2 YFSETQ. CDR3 length: 15 amino acids. The V and J ends lost 3 bases and 1 base, in that order; junction bases with no gene match: 5. The CDR3 loop reads CASSYTGQRTDTQYF. The CDR3 DNA is TGCGCCAGCAGCTATACGGGACAGCGCACAGATACGCAGTATTTT.

The sample holds many counts of this clonotype. The chain couples TRBV7-8 to TRBJ2-1, with 7 bases matching TRBD1. Germline V gives CDR1 SGHVS, CDR2 FQNEAQ. V shed 1 base and J 2 bases; nucleotides not matched to a gene: 5. The CDR3 sequence is 16 residues long. The chain's CDR3 is CASSLGRGGAYNEQFF. The CDR3 nucleotides read TGTGCCAGCAGCTTAGGAAGAGGGGGCGCCTACAATGAGCAGTTCTTC. The whole variable domain, filled in from reference TRBV7-8 and TRBJ2-1, reads GAGVSQSPRYKVAKRGQDVALRCDPISGHVSLFWYQQALGQGPEFLTYFQNEAQLDKSGLPSDRFFAERPEGSVSTLKIQRTQQEDSAVYLCASSLGRGGAYNEQFFGPGTRLTVL.

This clonotype was seen ten or more times. This chain connects TRBV20-1 to TRBJ2-3; D unresolved. The CDR3 contains 10 residues. The ends were cut back, 6 bases at V and 4 bases at J, with 5 bases in the middle. The germline gives CDR1 DFQATT, CDR2 SNEGSKA (reference sequence). This CDR3 is CSAWADTQYF. The CDR3 DNA reads as TGCAGTGCATGGGCAGATACGCAGTATTTT.

This clonotype was counted many times. The CDR3 DNA is TGTGCCAGCAGCACACGGACCGCTAACTATGGCTACACCTTC. It translates to CASSTRTANYGYTF. V is TRBV7-9 and J is TRBJ1-2; D remains ambiguous. Per germline, CDR1 SEHNR and CDR2 FQNEAQ (reference sequence). This CDR3 spans 14 amino acids. Trimming shortened V by 5 bases and J by 0 bases, and 10 bases separated the two germline ends.

This clonotype came up many times. The V call is TRBV12-3 or TRBV12-4, the J call TRBJ1-2, with 8 positions matching TRBD1. The CDR3 totals 13 residues. J lost 8 bases, V lost 3 bases, and 5 bases had no gene match. CDR3 residues: CASSFQGAHGYTF. CDR3 sequence (DNA): TGTGCCAGCAGTTTTCAGGGGGCCCACGGCTACACCTTC.

This clonotype was detected ten times or more. This chain joins TRBV7-6 and TRBJ2-2, with unresolved D. The CDR3 extends over 13 amino acids. The V and J ends lost 5 bases and 7 bases respectively, with 11 bases between them. Germline loops: CDR1 SGHVS, CDR2 FNYEAQ. The CDR3 bases are TGTGCCAGCAGCCTAGACGGTCACGGGGAGCTGTTTTTT. Translation: CASSLDGHGELFF.

This clonotype was found many times. The chain is built from TRBV7-2 and TRBJ2-5; possible D gene TRBD2, 5 bases. The CDR3 loop spans 14 amino acids. The germline V gene has CDR1 SGHTA and CDR2 FQGNSA. V lost 5 bases, J lost 5 bases, and 15 bases lay in between. CDR3: CASSPRTSLETQYF. Here the CDR3 DNA reads TGTGCCAGCAGCCCCCGGACTTCTCTGGAGACCCAGTACTTC.

Ten or more counts support this clonotype. CDR3 amino acids: CASRASGTGDVTEAFF. The CDR3 coding sequence is TGTGCCAGCAGAGCCTCCGGGACAGGGGATGTTACTGAAGCTTTCTTT. The gene calls are TRBV6-1 and TRBJ1-1; 10 positions match TRBD1. Germline V gives CDR1 MNHNS, CDR2 SASEGT. CDR3 length equals 16 residues. V trimming: 6 bases; J trimming: 5 bases; junction bases outside the gene matches: 12.

This clonotype was observed a few times. The chain links TRBV27 to TRBJ2-3; 9 nucleotides match TRBD2. This CDR3 contains 16 residues. The V and J ends lost 3 bases and 1 base, in that order; junction bases with no gene match: 5. The germline V gene encodes CDR1 MNHEY and CDR2 SMNVEV (reference sequence). CDR3 DNA sequence: TGTGCCAGCAGTTTCGGGGGCGGGAGGGGCACAGATACGCAGTATTTT. Protein sequence: CASSFGGGRGTDTQYF.

This clonotype was seen ten or more times. The chain has TRBV29-1 and TRBJ2-3, with D perhaps matching TRBD2 (6 bases). Germline CDR1 and CDR2: SQVTM and ANQGSEA. The length of the CDR3 is 18 residues. The V and J ends lost 0 bases and 6 bases respectively, with 25 bases between them. In nucleotides, the CDR3 is TGCAGCGTTGAAGATCGCGGGGATCTATTATTGAGAAGGGATACGCAGTATTTT. Translated, it gives CSVEDRGDLLLRRDTQYF.

This clonotype was seen repeatedly, ten times or more. CDR3 in amino acids: CASRLIVDYEQYF. CDR3 sequence (DNA): TGTGCCAGCAGGCTTATTGTGGATTACGAGCAGTACTTC. The rearrangement links TRBV6-2 or TRBV6-3 to TRBJ2-7, with D hard to call. The CDR3 is 13 amino acids. CDR1 MNHEY and CDR2 SVGEGT come from the germline V gene. Trimming shortened V by 6 bases and J by 4 bases, and 13 bases separated the two germline ends.

This clonotype was counted at least ten times. This rearrangement joins TRBV28 to TRBJ2-5; no clear D. Germline CDR1 reads MDHEN; CDR2 reads SYDVKM. The CDR3 covers 13 residues. Trimming stripped 6 bases from V and 0 bases from J, with 8 bases between. CDR3 bases: TGTGCCAGCAGCTTGGAGTACCAAGAGACCCAGTACTTC. Amino acids: CASSLEYQETQYF. Together with reference TRBV28 and TRBJ2-5, the CDR3 gives the full variable domain: DVKVTQSSRYLVKRTGEKVFLECVQDMDHENMFWYRQDPGLGLRLIYFSYDVKMKEKGDIPEGYSVSREKKERFSLILESASTNQTSMYLCASSLEYQETQYFGPGTRLLVL.

This clonotype has at least ten counts. The chain combines TRBV4-1 with TRBJ2-5, with 9 bases matching TRBD2. The CDR3 is 19 amino acids. V shed 1 base and J 2 bases; nucleotides not matched to a gene: 14. Germline loops: CDR1 MGHRA, CDR2 YSYEKL. In DNA, the CDR3 is TGCGCCAGCAGCCAAGCCTCTTCTCCGGGACTAGCCCTGCAAGAGACCCAGTACTTC. It specifies CASSQASSPGLALQETQYF.

In this sample, this clonotype turned up a few times. The rearrangement uses TRBV5-1 and TRBJ2-1; 8 bases match TRBD2. CDR3 size: 13 residues. J lost 5 bases, V lost 4 bases, and 2 bases had no gene match. From germline, CDR1 is SGHRS and CDR2 YFSETQ. Here the CDR3 reads CASSREGHNEQFF. In nucleotides, the CDR3 is TGCGCCAGCAGCCGGGAGGGACACAATGAGCAGTTCTTC.

This clonotype appeared many times. This chain links TRBV15 with TRBJ2-7; weak D call: TRBD1 (7 bases). Trimming left V 5 bases short and J 2 bases short, with 10 bases between. Looked up from germline, CDR1 is LNHNV and CDR2 is YYDKDF (reference sequence). The CDR3 has 13 amino acids. The CDR3 DNA follows: TGTGCCACCAGCGGAGGGACAGCCTACGAGCAGTACTTC. It specifies CATSGGTAYEQYF.

The J gene is TRBJ2-5, the V gene TRBV21-1. TRBV21-1 is a documented pseudogene. This CDR3 has 14 residues. CDR3 bases: TGTGCCAGCCTGAAGGACCCAACCCTATTCATCCAGTACTTC. Translated: CASLKDPTLFIQYF.

This clonotype was counted many times. The chain uses TRBV4-3 and TRBJ2-7; D call uncertain. Trimming left V 0 bases short and J 0 bases short, with 9 bases between. The CDR3 is 15 residues long. The germline V gene has CDR1 LGHNA and CDR2 YSLEER. This CDR3 is CASSQDRTLSYEQYF. CDR3 in DNA: TGCGCCAGCAGCCAAGACAGGACCCTCTCCTACGAGCAGTACTTC.

In its sample, this clonotype was seen many times. The chain employs TRBV20-1 and TRBJ1-2; 8 nucleotides agree with TRBD1. This CDR3 region has 14 residues. Per the germline V gene, CDR1 is DFQATT and CDR2 is SNEGSKA (reference sequence). Trimming took 6 bases from V and 4 from J; bases not matched to a gene: 10. The CDR3 sequence: CSATPGQVTYGYTF. In nucleotides, the CDR3 is TGCAGTGCAACGCCGGGACAGGTTACCTATGGCTACACCTTC.